Ten or more counts support the clone carrying this T cell receptor (beta chain). The antigen is undetermined. The sample is drawn from a study of neurological immune-mediated disorders. Study conclusions and caveats: HTLV-1-associated myelopathy led in TCR clonal expansion, while multiple sclerosis ranked lowest, below healthy controls.

The study drew its healthy controls from blood bank volunteers in Maryland, USA. The length of the CDR3 is 14 residues. Germline CDR1 DFQATT, CDR2 SNEGSKA (reference sequence). V gave up 1 base and J gave up 3 bases, with 11 bases separating them. With 10-nucleotide random UMIs included, cDNA was synthesized by 5'RACE. Every sequencing run generated over 180 million TCR-beta sequences from 15-18 subjects. TCRdb recomputed calls from the 5' RACE reads with MiXCR, one row per CDR3 protein. Of roughly 28,000 distinct CDR3 sequences listed, 9% to 15% are singletons. Sequencing was carried out using PBMCs. The chain combines TRBV20-1 with TRBJ2-3, with D possibly TRBD2 on 5 matching bases. This sequence originates from a man in his 60s in good health. Written as DNA, the CDR3 is TGCAGTGCTAGAGGAGCGAGAGGGACAGATACGCAGTATTTT. Amino acid sequence: CSARGARGTDTQYF.